A selection of T cell receptor beta chains follows, all from one sample in a study of blood T cell repertoires in COVID-19. Profiled with immunoSEQ multiplex PCR; TCRdb holds only in-frame clones, not every one. The sample has more than 300,000 clones; around 88% are singletons. Sample: peripheral blood. Receptor source: a woman aged 45-60 years with acute or convalescent COVID-19. The CDR3 runs from the conserved cysteine through the conserved F or W. Each record gives: CDR3 protein, CDR3 DNA, J gene, clone size, CDR3 length, V gene, D gene. The D gene is left open where the match is weak. Not all rows give a size; the values are once, few, many and, for expanded clones, a class.

CDR3: CASSEHRGGEQYF
DNA: TGTGCCAGCAGTGAACACAGGGGAGGCGAGCAGTACTTC
J: TRBJ2-7
size: few
length: 13
V: TRBV25-1
D: .

CDR3: CASSYPPGGVDEQYF
DNA: TGTGCCAGCAGTTACCCTCCAGGGGGCGTCGACGAGCAGTACTTC
J: TRBJ2-7
size: .
length: 15
V: TRBV6-2/TRBV6-3
D: TRBD1

CDR3: CASSDGTAFNNEKLFF
DNA: TGTGCCAGCAGCGATGGGACTGCCTTTAATAATGAAAAACTGTTTTTT
J: TRBJ1-4
size: .
length: 16
V: TRBV2
D: .

CDR3: CASSLSGNTGELFF
DNA: TGTGCCAGCAGCTTAAGCGGAAACACCGGGGAGCTGTTTTTT
J: TRBJ2-2
size: few
length: 14
V: TRBV7-3
D: .

CDR3: CASSPPTTGITNEKLFF
DNA: TGTGCCAGTAGTCCCCCTACGACAGGGATTACTAATGAAAAACTGTTTTTT
J: TRBJ1-4
size: .
length: 17
V: TRBV19
D: TRBD1

CDR3: CASSSRTAENEKLFF
DNA: TGTGCCAGCAGCTCCCGGACAGCCGAGAATGAAAAACTGTTTTTT
J: TRBJ1-4
size: .
length: 15
V: TRBV7-2
D: .

CDR3: CASSLGGGTEAFF
DNA: TGTGCCAGCAGTTTAGGGGGCGGCACTGAAGCTTTCTTT
J: TRBJ1-1
size: once
length: 13
V: TRBV6-5
D: TRBD1

CDR3: CASSPLHSGGANEQFF
DNA: TGTGCCAGCTCACCCCTTCACAGCGGGGGGGCCAATGAGCAGTTCTTC
J: TRBJ2-1
size: .
length: 16
V: TRBV18
D: TRBD2

CDR3: CASSHPGTEAFF
DNA: TGTGCCAGCAGCCACCCAGGGACTGAAGCTTTCTTT
J: TRBJ1-1
size: .
length: 12
V: TRBV3-1/TRBV3-2
D: .

CDR3: CASSPAAGLYGYTF
DNA: TGTGCCAGCAGCCCAGCGGCGGGCCTCTATGGCTACACCTTC
J: TRBJ1-2
size: .
length: 14
V: TRBV3-1/TRBV3-2
D: .

CDR3: CASSLGGEGNQPQHF
DNA: TGTGCCAGCAGCTTGGGCGGGGAGGGCAATCAGCCCCAGCATTTT
J: TRBJ1-5
size: few
length: 15
V: TRBV5-4
D: .

CDR3: CASSPDRGQHNEQFF
DNA: TGTGCCAGCAGCCCCGACAGGGGGCAACACAATGAGCAGTTCTTC
J: TRBJ2-1
size: once
length: 15
V: TRBV7-2
D: TRBD1

CDR3: CASTPGGVETQYF
DNA: TGTGCCAGTACCCCGGGGGGAGTGGAGACCCAGTACTTC
J: TRBJ2-5
size: few
length: 13
V: TRBV19
D: TRBD2

CDR3: CASSLGTGFKPQHF
DNA: TGTGCCAGCAGCTTGGGGACAGGGTTTAAACCCCAGCATTTT
J: TRBJ1-5
size: .
length: 14
V: TRBV7-9
D: TRBD1

CDR3: CASSIGLAGGWETQYF
DNA: TGTGCCAGCAGTATAGGACTAGCGGGAGGGTGGGAGACCCAGTACTTC
J: TRBJ2-5
size: .
length: 16
V: TRBV5-5
D: TRBD2

CDR3: CASSIGNYGQFYGYTF
DNA: TGTGCCAGTAGTATAGGTAACTATGGACAGTTCTATGGCTACACCTTC
J: TRBJ1-2
size: .
length: 16
V: TRBV19
D: .

CDR3: CASSGTGTEKLFF
DNA: TGCGCCAGCAGTGGGACAGGGACTGAAAAACTGTTTTTT
J: TRBJ1-4
size: .
length: 13
V: TRBV10-2
D: TRBD1

CDR3: CASSGLYEQYF
DNA: TGTGCCAGCAGTGGACTCTACGAGCAGTACTTC
J: TRBJ2-7
size: .
length: 11
V: TRBV25-1
D: .

CDR3: CASSFWLDYTGELFF
DNA: TGTGCCAGCAGCTTTTGGCTAGATTACACCGGGGAGCTGTTTTTT
J: TRBJ2-2
size: .
length: 15
V: TRBV5-8
D: .

CDR3: CASSVATSSGNTIYF
DNA: TGTGCCAGCAGCGTAGCTACGAGCTCTGGAAACACCATATATTTT
J: TRBJ1-3
size: .
length: 15
V: TRBV9
D: .

CDR3: CASTHRDNYNEQFF
DNA: TGCGCCAGCACCCACCGGGACAACTACAATGAGCAGTTCTTC
J: TRBJ2-1
size: .
length: 14
V: TRBV5-1
D: .

CDR3: CASSLAGQGNQPQHF
DNA: TGCGCCAGCAGCTTGGCCGGACAGGGCAATCAGCCCCAGCATTTT
J: TRBJ1-5
size: .
length: 15
V: TRBV5-1
D: TRBD1

CDR3: CASTLRGSEAFF
DNA: TGTGCCAGCACCCTCCGAGGCTCTGAAGCTTTCTTT
J: TRBJ1-1
size: once
length: 12
V: TRBV2
D: .

CDR3: CASSVEGGAKYNEQFF
DNA: TGTGCCAGCAGCGTAGAAGGCGGGGCCAAGTACAATGAGCAGTTCTTC
J: TRBJ2-1
size: .
length: 16
V: TRBV9
D: .

CDR3: CASSTLGLADEETQYF
DNA: TGTGCCAGCAGCACCCTAGGACTAGCGGATGAAGAGACCCAGTACTTC
J: TRBJ2-5
size: .
length: 16
V: TRBV9
D: TRBD2

CDR3: CASSYRLASTDEQYF
DNA: TGTGCCAGCAGTTACCGCCTAGCGTCGACCGACGAGCAGTACTTC
J: TRBJ2-7
size: .
length: 15
V: TRBV6-5
D: .

CDR3: CASSVVLGTGWDTEAFF
DNA: TGTGCCAGCAGCGTAGTACTGGGGACAGGGTGGGACACTGAAGCTTTCTTT
J: TRBJ1-1
size: .
length: 17
V: TRBV9
D: TRBD1

CDR3: CASSSQGAYNEKLFF
DNA: TGTGCCAGCAGCTCTCAGGGGGCCTATAATGAAAAACTGTTTTTT
J: TRBJ1-4
size: .
length: 15
V: TRBV7-9
D: TRBD1

CDR3: CASTLTQSPNTEAFF
DNA: TGTGCCAGCACTCTAACCCAATCTCCGAACACTGAAGCTTTCTTT
J: TRBJ1-1
size: few
length: 15
V: TRBV6-5
D: .

CDR3: CASSFGRGGTDTQYF
DNA: TGTGCCAGCAGCTTTGGGAGGGGGGGCACAGATACGCAGTATTTT
J: TRBJ2-3
size: once
length: 15
V: TRBV5-4
D: .

CDR3: CASSPGLAAYEQYF
DNA: TGTGCCAGCAGCCCGGGACTAGCGGCCTACGAGCAGTACTTC
J: TRBJ2-7
size: once
length: 14
V: TRBV7-2
D: TRBD2

CDR3: CASSVPGDNEQFF
DNA: TGTGCCAGCAGCGTACCGGGGGACAATGAGCAGTTCTTC
J: TRBJ2-1
size: .
length: 13
V: TRBV2
D: .

CDR3: CASSQEEALPGSPLHF
DNA: TGCGCCAGCAGCCAAGAAGAGGCCCTGCCCGGGTCACCCCTCCACTTT
J: TRBJ1-6
size: .
length: 16
V: TRBV4-1
D: .

CDR3: CASSRGTGGETQYF
DNA: TGTGCCAGCAGCCGTGGGACAGGGGGCGAGACCCAGTACTTC
J: TRBJ2-5
size: .
length: 14
V: TRBV3-1/TRBV3-2
D: TRBD1

CDR3: CASSPYNTGGGTDTQYF
DNA: TGTGCCAGTAGTCCCTATAATACTGGCGGGGGCACAGATACGCAGTATTTT
J: TRBJ2-3
size: .
length: 17
V: TRBV19
D: .

CDR3: CASIKETGHNSPLHF
DNA: TGTGCCAGCATTAAGGAGACAGGGCATAATTCACCCCTCCACTTT
J: TRBJ1-6
size: .
length: 15
V: TRBV2
D: TRBD1

CDR3: CASSGTPGTGDTGELFF
DNA: TGCGCCAGCAGCGGTACCCCCGGGACAGGAGACACCGGGGAGCTGTTTTTT
J: TRBJ2-2
size: .
length: 17
V: TRBV5-1
D: TRBD1

CDR3: CASSSQGNYEQYF
DNA: TGTGCCAGCAGCTCACAGGGGAACTACGAGCAGTACTTC
J: TRBJ2-7
size: few
length: 13
V: TRBV7-3
D: TRBD1

CDR3: CASSLNPSGGADTQYF
DNA: TGTGCCAGCAGCTTAAATCCTAGCGGGGGTGCAGATACGCAGTATTTT
J: TRBJ2-3
size: .
length: 16
V: TRBV7-2
D: TRBD2

CDR3: CASSQLSQPQHF
DNA: TGTGCCAGCAGCCAACTTTCCCAGCCCCAGCATTTT
J: TRBJ1-5
size: once
length: 12
V: TRBV7-9
D: .

CDR3: CAWSYRATDTQYF
DNA: TGTGCCTGGAGTTACAGGGCCACAGATACGCAGTATTTT
J: TRBJ2-3
size: .
length: 13
V: TRBV30
D: .

CDR3: CASSPPLGGDTEAFF
DNA: TGTGCCAGCTCACCACCGCTTGGAGGGGACACTGAAGCTTTCTTT
J: TRBJ1-1
size: .
length: 15
V: TRBV18
D: .

CDR3: CASSYYGTAQETQYF
DNA: TGTGCCAGCTCATATTACGGGACAGCCCAAGAGACCCAGTACTTC
J: TRBJ2-5
size: .
length: 15
V: TRBV18
D: TRBD1

CDR3: CASRIRGSYNEQFF
DNA: TGTGCCAGCCGAATCCGCGGGAGCTACAATGAGCAGTTCTTC
J: TRBJ2-1
size: once
length: 14
V: TRBV19
D: TRBD2

CDR3: CASSSGTGDGYTF
DNA: TGTGCCAGCAGCTCTGGGACAGGGGATGGCTACACCTTC
J: TRBJ1-2
size: .
length: 13
V: TRBV3-1/TRBV3-2
D: TRBD1

CDR3: CASSHRERGTDTQYF
DNA: TGTGCCAGCAGCCACAGGGAAAGGGGCACAGATACGCAGTATTTT
J: TRBJ2-3
size: .
length: 15
V: TRBV3-1/TRBV3-2
D: .